This T cell receptor beta chain was captured in a study of blood T cell repertoires in COVID-19. About the research overall: Sites across the United States, Italy and Spain contributed samples from acute and convalescent COVID-19. Nucleic acid was either cDNA or gDNA, and it came from T cells, B-cell-depleted T cells, or PBMCs.

This CDR3 has 13 amino acids. The germline CDR1 and CDR2 sequences are MDHEN and SYDVKM. V shed 6 bases and J shed 2 bases, with 10 bases lying between them. Original methodology: How many nucleated cells were present was estimated from reference gene primer amplification. Assay used: immunoSEQ multiplex PCR; TCRdb lists only in-frame clones, some missing. V, J and clone size are taken as reported in that table, and D and trimming were inferred from the DNA itself. Of roughly 100,000 clones in the sample, approximately 87% were seen once. This clonotype originated in a young woman with acute or convalescent COVID-19. The source material was peripheral blood. This chain uses TRBV28 with TRBJ1-2; unclear D gene. The CDR3 DNA sequence: TGTGCCAGCAGGATGTTAGCGAACTATGGCTACACCTTC. It translates to CASRMLANYGYTF.